A single count supports the clone carrying this TCR beta chain. Its antigen is not identified. The source of the sample is a study of shared clonotypes between healthy human individuals. Study-level background: Those who served as donors were two women and a few men between the ages of 18 and 49.

The authors ran the assay at deep level. Every subset had its genomic DNA shared out evenly among several immunoSEQ plates. Clones were sequenced by immunoSEQ multiplex PCR, and TCRdb holds only the in-frame ones, with some missing. Among roughly 500,000 clones listed, 60% to 80% were seen once. The CDR3 loop spans 14 amino acids. Germline CDR1 reads MDHEN; CDR2 reads SYDVKM. V was trimmed by 5 bases and J by 6 bases, leaving 13 bases between them. Regarding the study as a whole: Specimens sampled were limited to blood, with tissue repertoires likely differing.

This chain joins TRBV28 and TRBJ1-4, with no clear D. Material: PBMCs. The TCR comes from a middle-aged woman in good health. Some clones in this sample may be carry-over from other donors' samples. The CDR3 spells CASSPPGVDEKLFF. For the CDR3, the DNA is TGTGCCAGCAGTCCCCCGGGAGTGGATGAAAAACTGTTTTTT.